This T cell receptor beta chain appears in the sequencing data of a study of cytomegalovirus exposure and HLA in healthy donors. Findings of the study overall: Across donors, most TCRs were seen rarely, yet some public ones were widespread.

V lost 3 bases, J lost 4 bases, and 6 bases stayed unmatched. The CDR3 extends over 15 amino acids. Germline assignment: CDR1 SGHDT and CDR2 YYEEEE. This clone was seen a single time. Its specificity is unknown. PCR was performed using 60 Vbeta and 13 Jbeta primers. The method was immunoSEQ multiplex PCR; TCRdb's version includes in-frame clones alone and lacks a portion of them. The sample carries approximately 99,000 clones, 79% recorded once. The sample was PBMCs. The J gene is TRBJ1-3, the V gene TRBV5-6, with 8 bases aligning to TRBD1. This TCR was sampled from a male donor in good health and CMV-seropositive. The CDR3 spells CASSSGQGAGNTIYF. CDR3 nucleotide sequence: TGTGCCAGCAGCTCTGGCCAGGGGGCCGGAAACACCATATATTTT.